This T cell receptor (beta chain) was obtained from a study of CD8+CD57+ T cells in acquired aplastic anemia. Background on the study: When averaged, DNA from sorted CD4+ and CD8+ cells came to 3 to 4 ug.

Selection for sequencing was limited to patients who had shown CD8+CD57+ cell expansion by flow cytometry. Blood samples were obtained from patients who had received no prior therapy. The sample holds many counts of this clonotype. Its specificity is not known. Study observations and caveats: Between patients and controls, approximately 29 CD8+ CDR3 sequences were found in common.

CDR1 is LNHDA, CDR2 SQIVND, per germline (reference sequence). CDR3 length: 12 amino acids. The germline V and J ends were trimmed by 5 bases and 3 bases, with 4 bases remaining between them. CDR3 and TCR beta VDJ profiling relied on genomic DNA as the template. MiXCR, run by TCRdb on the reads, gives a single entry per CDR3 protein. The repertoire consists of 450,000 to 550,000 distinct CDR3 sequences, with more than 25% occurring once and the leading ten covering around 0.82%. The specimen sequenced was sorted CD4+, CD8+, or CD8+CD57+ T cells (not recorded which) from PBMCs. The V gene is TRBV19, the J gene TRBJ1-4, with D hard to call. The TCR originated in a human donor with aplastic anemia. The CDR3 DNA reads as TGTGCCAGTAGTTTAGCTAATGAAAAACTGTTTTTT. It encodes CASSLANEKLFF.